This T cell receptor beta chain was sequenced during a study of blood T cells in healthy people across ages. General study results and limits: Relative to aged donors, long-lived donors carried more naive CD4+ cells and displayed higher diversity.

Each donor supplied ten milliliters of peripheral blood. Per germline, CDR1 MNHEY and CDR2 SVGAGI. The V end lost 7 bases, the J end lost 7 bases, and 17 bases lay between the germline ends. The CDR3 has 15 residues. Using a J-beta primer mix together with a sample-barcoded 5' primer, a second PCR was run for about 7 to 12 cycles. MiXCR, run by TCRdb on the 5' RACE reads, gives a single entry per CDR3 protein. The table has about 800,000 distinct CDR3 sequences, about 25% seen once. This clonotype was detected only a few times. The antigen remains undetermined. These data also featured in a second study, about T cells of mothers and their children.

The rearrangement uses TRBV6-5 and TRBJ1-6; D unclear. The TCR comes from a boy aged 10-17 years in good health. Material: blood. The CDR3 nucleotides read TGTGCCAGCACCTACGGACGGAAGAGCAATTCACCCCTCCACTTT. It is translated as CASTYGRKSNSPLHF.